This TCR beta chain was sequenced for a study of blood T cell repertoires in COVID-19. The assay was immunoSEQ multiplex PCR, and TCRdb's table has in-frame clones only and misses some. This table holds some 89,000 clones, 70% to 85% found once. The CDR3 has 14 residues. Germline-derived CDR1 and CDR2 are MGHRA and YSYEKL. Trimming removed 2 bases from V and 9 bases from J; junction bases left unmatched: 7. This sequence was found in a man in his 70s with acute or convalescent COVID-19. The chain couples TRBV4-1 to TRBJ1-5; 7 bases fit TRBD1. The sample comprised peripheral blood. CDR3 DNA: TGCGCCAGCAGCCAAAGGACAGGCGGTCCGCCCCAGCATTTT. This codes for CASSQRTGGPPQHF.